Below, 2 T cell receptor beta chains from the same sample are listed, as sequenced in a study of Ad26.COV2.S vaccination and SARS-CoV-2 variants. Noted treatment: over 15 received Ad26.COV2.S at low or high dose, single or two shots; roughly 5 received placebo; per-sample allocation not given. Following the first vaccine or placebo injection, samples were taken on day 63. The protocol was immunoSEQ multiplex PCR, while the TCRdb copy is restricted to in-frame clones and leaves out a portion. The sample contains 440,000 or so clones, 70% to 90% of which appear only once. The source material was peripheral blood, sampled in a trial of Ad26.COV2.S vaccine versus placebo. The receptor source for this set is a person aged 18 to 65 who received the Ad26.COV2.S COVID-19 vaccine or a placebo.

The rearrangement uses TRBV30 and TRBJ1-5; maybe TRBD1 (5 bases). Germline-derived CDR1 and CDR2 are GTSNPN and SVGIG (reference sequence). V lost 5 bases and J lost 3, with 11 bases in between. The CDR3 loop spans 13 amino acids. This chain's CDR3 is CAWDVGLNQPQHF. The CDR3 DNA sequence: TGTGCCTGGGACGTGGGGCTCAATCAGCCCCAGCATTTT.

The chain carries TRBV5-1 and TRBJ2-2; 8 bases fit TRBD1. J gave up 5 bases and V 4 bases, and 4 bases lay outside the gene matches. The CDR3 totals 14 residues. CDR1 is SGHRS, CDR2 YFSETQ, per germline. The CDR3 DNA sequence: TGCGCCAGCAGCCCGACAGGGGTTACCGGGGAGCTGTTTTTT. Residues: CASSPTGVTGELFF.